What follows are 25 T cell receptor beta chains derived from one specimen sequenced in a study of shared T cell receptors in the human thymus. The assay was immunoSEQ multiplex PCR, and TCRdb's table has in-frame clones only and misses some. The sample lists hundreds of thousands of clones; about 87% were seen once. This sample also appeared in a second study, on human thymus T cells.

Sequencing input: thymocytes. These receptors were obtained from a boy under two years old with a congenital heart defect.

The chain joins TRBV11-2 to TRBJ2-7; weak D call: TRBD2 (5 bases). Germline V lookup: CDR1 SGHAT, CDR2 FQNNGV. CDR3 length: 15 residues. Deletions cut 1 base from V and 6 bases from J, with 16 bases between. The CDR3 DNA sequence: TGTGCCAGCAGCTTAGTATATCACAGCGGTAGCGAGCAGTACTTC. Encoded protein: CASSLVYHSGSEQYF.

The rearrangement uses TRBV10-3 and TRBJ2-1; 7 positions agree with TRBD2. The CDR3 runs 15 residues. J lost 4 bases, V lost 8 bases, and 11 bases had no gene match. Germline-derived CDR1 and CDR2 are ENHRY and SYGVKD. CDR3 nucleotide sequence: TGTGCCATCGGATCAGGGACTAATCGGTACAATGAGCAGTTCTTC. Protein: CAIGSGTNRYNEQFF.

The genes are TRBV5-1 and TRBJ2-1; D gene uncertain. From germline, CDR1 is SGHRS and CDR2 YFSETQ. The CDR3 is 18 residues long. Trimming pared 0 bases from V and 0 bases from J, leaving 16 bases between. Here the CDR3 DNA reads TGCGCCAGCAGCTTGGAGGTTAGCCTTCTAGACTCCTACAATGAGCAGTTCTTC. Translating it yields CASSLEVSLLDSYNEQFF.

The CDR3 spells CASSLDRGSGYEQFF. The CDR3 bases are TGTGCCAGCAGCTTAGACAGGGGGTCTGGCTATGAGCAGTTCTTC. The chain is built from TRBV5-4 and TRBJ2-1; the match to TRBD1 covers 9 bases. Germline assignment: CDR1 SGHNT and CDR2 YYREEE (reference sequence). There are 15 residues in the CDR3. V lost 2 bases, J lost 8 bases, and 8 bases stayed unmatched.

The chain carries TRBV11-2 and TRBJ2-1; 9 nucleotides agree with TRBD2. Germline V lookup: CDR1 SGHAT, CDR2 FQNNGV. The CDR3 has 15 amino acids. V trimming: 1 base; J trimming: 6 bases; junction bases outside the gene matches: 4. The CDR3 loop is CASSLGGREGNEQFF. In nucleotides, the CDR3 is TGTGCCAGCAGCTTAGGAGGGCGGGAGGGCAATGAGCAGTTCTTC.

This clone has a single count. V gene TRBV27 combines with J gene TRBJ2-1, with a possible D match to TRBD1 (5 bases). CDR1 MNHEY and CDR2 SMNVEV come from the germline V gene (reference sequence). This CDR3 contains 16 residues. Between the trimmed V and J ends, which lost 5 bases and 5 bases, there was a span of 19 bases. The CDR3 reads CASSARNRYNHNEQFF. Here the CDR3 DNA reads TGTGCCAGCAGTGCCCGGAACAGGTATAATCACAATGAGCAGTTCTTC.

The V call is TRBV5-1, the J call TRBJ2-7, with D possibly being TRBD2 (5 bases). Trimming pared 3 bases from V and 5 bases from J, leaving 15 bases between. This CDR3 comprises 14 residues. Germline V gene data show CDR1 as SGHRS and CDR2 as YFSETQ. The CDR3 region is CASSSRRGDHEQYF. In nucleotides, the CDR3 is TGCGCCAGCAGCTCAAGACGGGGAGATCACGAGCAGTACTTC.

V and J are TRBV11-2 and TRBJ1-2; D perhaps matches TRBD1 (5 bases). The CDR3 is made up of 14 amino acids. Germline V gene data show CDR1 as SGHAT and CDR2 as FQNNGV. Between the trimmed V and J ends, which lost 4 bases and 8 bases, there was a span of 17 bases. CDR3 DNA sequence: TGTGCCAGCAGCTCGTTAAGGGGCCCGCGGGGCTACACCTTC. Translated, it gives CASSSLRGPRGYTF.

J is TRBJ2-7 and V is TRBV27; a possible D gene is TRBD1 (6 bases). V was trimmed by 9 bases and J by 1 base, leaving 19 bases between them. The CDR3 loop spans 15 amino acids. The germline V gene encodes CDR1 MNHEY and CDR2 SMNVEV (reference sequence). The CDR3 region is CARKPGEKGSYEQYF. In DNA, the CDR3 is TGTGCCAGGAAACCAGGGGAAAAAGGGTCCTACGAGCAGTACTTC.

The gene calls are TRBV30 and TRBJ2-1, with D tentatively TRBD2 (6 bases). There are 12 residues in the CDR3. The germline V and J ends were trimmed by 8 bases and 10 bases, with 18 bases remaining between them. Per germline, CDR1 GTSNPN and CDR2 SVGIG (reference sequence). The CDR3 loop reads CARLGGSREQFF. The CDR3 coding sequence is TGTGCCCGTTTGGGGGGATCAAGGGAGCAGTTCTTC. Combining the CDR3 with reference TRBV30 and TRBJ2-1 gives the whole variable domain SQTIHQWPATLVQPVGSPLSLECTVEGTSNPNLYWYRQAAGRGLQLLFYSVGIGQISSEVPQNLSASRPQDRQFILSSKKLLLSDSGFYLCARLGGSREQFFGPGTRLTVL.

The rearrangement joins TRBV6-1 to TRBJ1-5; D may be TRBD1 (6 bases). The CDR3 runs 17 residues. The germline V gene has CDR1 MNHNS and CDR2 SASEGT. Trimming took off 1 base at V and 0 bases at J, with 13 bases between the two ends. CDR3 sequence reads: CASSEERDTYSNQPQHF. The CDR3 nucleotides are TGTGCCAGCAGTGAAGAGCGGGACACCTATAGCAATCAGCCCCAGCATTTT.

The rearrangement links TRBV7-2 to TRBJ2-7; 8 bases agree with TRBD2. This CDR3 is built from 15 residues. The germline V gene encodes CDR1 SGHTA and CDR2 FQGNSA. The V gene end was trimmed by 1 base and the J gene end by 2 bases; junction bases not matched to a gene: 4. The CDR3 protein is CASSLVPGGPYEQYF. The CDR3 bases are TGTGCCAGCAGCTTAGTGCCGGGAGGGCCCTACGAGCAGTACTTC.

The V call is TRBV7-9, the J call TRBJ1-2, with D unclear. With 5 bases removed from V and 6 bases from J, the gap between germline ends came to 28 bases. CDR3 length: 18 residues. Germline V gene data show CDR1 as SEHNR and CDR2 as FQNEAQ (reference sequence). This CDR3 is CASSLVDRGGAAWNGYTF. DNA of the CDR3: TGTGCCAGCAGCCTAGTAGATCGGGGAGGTGCTGCTTGGAATGGCTACACCTTC.

The rearrangement uses TRBV5-1 and TRBJ2-1; possible D gene TRBD1, 6 bases. V lost 4 bases and J 4 bases, leaving 15 bases between the germline ends. Germline V CDR1 and CDR2: SGHRS, YFSETQ. The CDR3 spans 15 residues. Here the CDR3 DNA reads TGCGCCAGCAGCCCCCGCATAACAGGGTACAATGAGCAGTTCTTC. Translated, it gives CASSPRITGYNEQFF.

The J gene is TRBJ2-7, the V gene TRBV14, with TRBD1 as a possible D gene (7 bases). Trimming pared 2 bases from V and 4 bases from J, leaving 15 bases between. Looked up from germline, CDR1 is SGHDN and CDR2 is FVKESK. This CDR3 has 15 amino acids. Here the CDR3 reads CASSQKTGAGYEQYF. The DNA for the CDR3 is TGTGCCAGCAGCCAAAAAACAGGGGCGGGATACGAGCAGTACTTC.

V gene TRBV27 combines with J gene TRBJ2-7; 7 bases map to TRBD1. Germline lookup yields CDR1 MNHEY and CDR2 SMNVEV (reference sequence). The CDR3 extends over 13 amino acids. V shed 7 bases, J shed 0 bases, and the junction held 3 bases outside the gene matches. CDR3 sequence reads: CASKGDSSYEQYF. The CDR3 coding sequence is TGTGCCAGCAAGGGGGACAGCTCCTACGAGCAGTACTTC.

The chain uses TRBV7-6 and TRBJ1-1; D is possibly TRBD1 (6 bases). Germline CDR1 and CDR2: SGHVS and FNYEAQ. Trimming took off 6 bases at V and 5 bases at J, with 19 bases between the two ends. This CDR3 is 15 amino acids long. In DNA, the CDR3 is TGTGCCAGCAGATTAAACGGGGGGCGGTTGACTGAAGCTTTCTTT. Translating it yields CASRLNGGRLTEAFF.

The sample holds one count of this clone. This chain uses TRBV7-8 with TRBJ2-3; D is ambiguous. Germline V lookup: CDR1 SGHVS, CDR2 FQNEAQ. Trimming pared 2 bases from V and 1 base from J, leaving 10 bases between. The CDR3 consists of 15 residues. The DNA of the CDR3 is TGTGCCAGCAGCTTAAGTTTTCGCGGCACAGATACGCAGTATTTT. It specifies CASSLSFRGTDTQYF.

This clone was counted between two and nine times. V is TRBV10-3 and J is TRBJ2-3, with 9 bases matching TRBD1. Germline values: CDR1 ENHRY, CDR2 SYGVKD. Unmatched junction bases numbered 16, after V lost 3 bases and J lost 3 bases. The CDR3 runs to 19 residues. CDR3 nucleotides: TGTGCCATCAGTGACCTCCGGGACAGGGTGGAATGGCGTACAGATACGCAGTATTTT. Protein product: CAISDLRDRVEWRTDTQYF.

The chain combines TRBV28 with TRBJ2-5; TRBD2 agrees at 11 bases. CDR1 and CDR2 from the germline V gene are MDHEN and SYDVKM. The CDR3 consists of 17 residues. After removal of 6 bases from V and 5 bases from J, the junction contained 14 bases not matched to a gene. The CDR3 bases are TGTGCCAGCAGGGCCCGTTTAGCGGGGGGGGCCTGGGAGACCCAGTACTTC. This encodes CASRARLAGGAWETQYF.

The V gene is TRBV5-8, the J gene TRBJ2-7; D perhaps matches TRBD2 (5 bases). The V gene's germline CDR1 is SGHTS and CDR2 YDEGEE. The CDR3 sequence is 15 residues long. Deletions cut 3 bases from V and 1 base from J, with 14 bases between. This CDR3 is CASSSGVWRSYEQYF. In DNA, the CDR3 is TGTGCCAGCAGCTCCGGGGTTTGGAGGTCCTACGAGCAGTACTTC.

The DNA for the CDR3 is TGTGCCACCAGCAGAGATCTCTTTCCACAGGGGCCTCCTCGGGTTAATGAAAAACTGTTTTTT. As protein: CATSRDLFPQGPPRVNEKLFF. V and J are TRBV15 and TRBJ1-4; 7 nucleotides match TRBD1. Looked up from germline, CDR1 is LNHNV and CDR2 is YYDKDF (reference sequence). The ends lost 0 bases at V and 4 bases at J; junction bases unmatched: 20. This CDR3 comprises 21 residues.

The rearrangement links TRBV27 to TRBJ1-5; D perhaps matches TRBD1 (5 bases). The CDR3 is made up of 16 amino acids. Deletions cut 2 bases from V and 4 bases from J, with 15 bases between. Germline values: CDR1 MNHEY, CDR2 SMNVEV (reference sequence). The chain's CDR3 is CASSLHRMGGNQPQHF. The CDR3 coding sequence is TGTGCCAGCAGTTTACATAGGATGGGGGGAAATCAGCCCCAGCATTTT.

J is TRBJ1-3 and V is TRBV4-3, with 12 bases matching TRBD1. Trimming removed 3 bases from V and 0 bases from J; junction bases left unmatched: 12. Germline lookup yields CDR1 LGHNA and CDR2 YSLEER. The CDR3 has 20 residues. DNA of the CDR3: TGCGCCAGCAGCCAGATGGGACAGGGGGCGTTGCCCTTCTCTGGAAACACCATATATTTT. It codes for CASSQMGQGALPFSGNTIYF.

The chain has TRBV10-2 and TRBJ1-2; the D gene is possibly TRBD1 (5 bases). V was trimmed by 7 bases and J by 5 bases, leaving 17 bases between them. The CDR3 spans 14 residues. Germline lookup yields CDR1 WSHSY and CDR2 SAAADI. CDR3 in DNA: TGCGCCAGCAACCCAGACAGCCCATTATATGGCTACACCTTC. Translation gives CASNPDSPLYGYTF.